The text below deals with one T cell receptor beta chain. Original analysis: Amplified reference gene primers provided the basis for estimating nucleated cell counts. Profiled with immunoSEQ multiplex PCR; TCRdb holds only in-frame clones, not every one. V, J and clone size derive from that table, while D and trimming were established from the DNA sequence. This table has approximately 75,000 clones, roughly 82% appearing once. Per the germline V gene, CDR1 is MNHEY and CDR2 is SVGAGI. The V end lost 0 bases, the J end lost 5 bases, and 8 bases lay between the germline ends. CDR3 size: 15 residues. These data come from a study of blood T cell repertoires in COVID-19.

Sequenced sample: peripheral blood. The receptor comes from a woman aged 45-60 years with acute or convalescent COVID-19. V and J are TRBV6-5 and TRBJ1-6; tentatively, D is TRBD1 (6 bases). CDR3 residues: CASSYSKGDNSPLHF. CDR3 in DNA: TGTGCCAGCAGTTACTCAAAGGGGGATAATTCACCCCTCCACTTT.